This T cell receptor beta chain was recovered during a study of blood T cell repertoires in COVID-19 (dated by TCRdb to about 2020). For the wider study: Samples from collaborators originated in the United States, Italy and Spain and spanned both the acute and convalescent phases of COVID-19. The material from the prospective study consisted of cDNA or gDNA derived from T cells, B-cell-depleted T cells, or PBMCs. The dataset comprised deeply sampled blood TCRbeta repertoires from subjects exposed to, actively infected with, or recovered from COVID-19. The repertoires were released in a freely available public database intended as a resource for research on the immune response to SARS-CoV-2. The samples were drawn from the first 160 participants of the ongoing ImmuneRACE study and from under 1,500 subjects provided by 6 global collaborators. Nearly every sample came with metadata listing a de-identified subject ID, COVID-19 status, age in years and sex. HLA class I and class II types, where available, came from metadata supplied by the sample provider rather than from assay-based typing.

In the case of this clone: Its antigen has not been determined. Per-base qualities were not stored, and no clone one base away is much larger.

V ends up 2 bases short and J 5 bases short, with an unmatched junction base count of 8. Taken from cysteine to phenylalanine, the CDR3 has 16 residues. Kept here is only the CDR3 DNA, which spans 48 bases and is read in frame from base 1. CDR1 and CDR2 were assigned from the germline V gene (reference sequence) as LGHDT and YNNKEL. Overall study outcomes, separate from this receptor: The quantity of clinical and demographic metadata differed by source and by participant and was supplied without curation.

Participants in the prospective study were aged roughly 18 to 89 years, lived in under 30 United States geographic areas, and enrolled through a virtual design. Cohort assignment in the prospective study relied on participant-reported clinical history from a screening survey and a study questionnaire. Recovered participants in ImmuneRACE Cohort 3 were defined by two consecutive negative NP/OP PCR tests, clearance by a healthcare professional, or resolution of symptoms. In the prospective study, mobile phlebotomists collected whole blood, serum and a nasopharyngeal or oropharyngeal swab from each participant. Prospective study participants could optionally give additional blood draws and questionnaires over an approximately two-month period. Blood samples from the prospective study were shipped frozen or at room temperature prior to DNA extraction. TCRbeta CDR3 regions were amplified from genomic DNA using the immunoSEQ Assay, a bias-controlled multiplex PCR. The original pipeline was this. The number of nucleated cells in each sample was estimated by amplification of reference gene primers within the assay. To quantify the absolute abundance of each unique TCRbeta CDR3 rearrangement, sequence reads were collapsed and filtered. Productive Simpson clonality was computed per sample as the square root of Simpson's diversity index over productive rearrangements. TCRdb took this table from immuneACCESS and kept in-frame rearrangements with V and J called. Such tables lack part of the clones; where checked against another copy, unresolved V genes explain under half of the gap, and the rest is unexplained. Clonal size and the V and J genes are those of that table, whereas D and trimming came from the DNA. For this sample there are some 180,000 clones; 75% to 90% appear just once. 6.2% of the sample is taken by the ten largest.

Sequenced: PBMCs or T cells enriched from blood (not recorded which). The chain is assembled from TRBV3-1 (or the pseudogene TRBV3-2) and TRBJ2-1; 8 middle bases align to TRBD1. This clonotype originated in a man aged 40-49 years who had recovered from COVID-19. The CDR3 region reads CASSQKGQGAHNEQFF. The DNA is TGTGCCAGCAGCCAAAAAGGGCAGGGGGCTCACAATGAGCAGTTCTTC.